This is a list of T cell receptor beta chains from one sample in a study of shared clonotypes between healthy human individuals. Generated by immunoSEQ multiplex PCR, the TCRdb table keeps only in-frame clones and is missing some. This sample has under 600,000 clones; approximately 97% occur once, and the top ten carry less than 0.065%. Sequenced input: naive CD4+ T cells sorted from blood. The receptors shown here come from a woman under 40 in good health. Both conserved end residues are part of each CDR3. The D gene is left open where the match is weak. Clone size is shown for a subset of rows, as once, few, many or a class of expanded clone.

d_gene	abundance	v_gene	j_gene	CDR3nt	CDR3aa
TRBD1	.	TRBV6-6	TRBJ1-1	TGTGCCAGCAGTGTACCGGGACAGTCGAACACTGAAGCTTTCTTT	CASSVPGQSNTEAFF
TRBD2	.	TRBV19	TRBJ2-7	TGTGCCAGTAGTTCTCTATATACTAGCGGGACCTCCTACGAGCAGTACTTC	CASSSLYTSGTSYEQYF
TRBD2	.	TRBV7-8	TRBJ2-7	TGTGCCAGCAACCCGGGAGGAGCGGGACTCACCTACGAGCAGTACTTC	CASNPGGAGLTYEQYF
.	.	TRBV10-3	TRBJ1-1	TGTGCCATCAGTGAGCGGGAGAACACTGAAGCTTTCTTT	CAISERENTEAFF
.	once	TRBV6-5	TRBJ2-7	TGTGCCAGCAGTTACCCGGGCCGGCGGAATACCTACGAGCAGTACTTC	CASSYPGRRNTYEQYF
.	.	TRBV7-8	TRBJ2-7	TGTGCCAGCAGCACACGGGAAACAGGCGGCTACGAGCAGTACTTC	CASSTRETGGYEQYF
.	.	TRBV28	TRBJ2-3	TGTGCCAGCAGCGTCCAGACTAACACAGATACGCAGTATTTT	CASSVQTNTDTQYF
TRBD2	once	TRBV4-1	TRBJ2-7	TGCGCCAGCAGCCAATCGGCGGGAGGGCCGGGCGAGCAGTACTTC	CASSQSAGGPGEQYF
TRBD1	.	TRBV18	TRBJ2-2	TGTGCCAGCTCACCCGGGACAGCATACACCGGGGAGCTGTTTTTT	CASSPGTAYTGELFF
.	.	TRBV29-1	TRBJ1-2	TGCGTAGCTGAAATGGAAACCTATGGCTACACCTTC	CVAEMETYGYTF
.	.	TRBV10-3	TRBJ2-7	TGTGCCATCAGTGAGTCGATCTCCGAGCAGTACTTC	CAISESISEQYF
.	.	TRBV27	TRBJ1-4	TGTGCCAGCAGTTCGGGGGGTAGTGAAAAACTGTTTTTT	CASSSGGSEKLFF
.	.	TRBV4-1	TRBJ2-7	TGCGCCAGCAGCCAAGAAGAAAACTACGAGCAGTACTTC	CASSQEENYEQYF
TRBD1	.	TRBV7-9	TRBJ2-1	TGTGCCAGCAGCTTCCAGGGGGCGAGATACAATGAGCAGTTCTTC	CASSFQGARYNEQFF
.	.	TRBV5-1	TRBJ2-7	TGCGCCAGCAGCTTGACTGGGCCTTCCTACGAGCAGTACTTC	CASSLTGPSYEQYF
.	.	TRBV19	TRBJ1-2	TGTGCCAGTAGTGGCAGGAGGGTACTTGACTATGGCTACACCTTC	CASSGRRVLDYGYTF
.	.	TRBV9	TRBJ2-7	TGTGCCAGCAGCCCAAAGAGTGGGGGGTCTGTATCCCTCTATCTCTACGAGCAGTACTTC	CASSPKSGGSVSLYLYEQYF
TRBD2	.	TRBV28	TRBJ2-1	TGTGCCAGCATGGGGGTTGGGAGGGCCATAGACAATGAGCAGTTCTTC	CASMGVGRAIDNEQFF
TRBD2	.	TRBV28	TRBJ2-7	TGTGCCAGCAGTATAACTAGCGGGAGCCACTTCTCCTACGAGCAGTACTTC	CASSITSGSHFSYEQYF
.	.	TRBV28	TRBJ1-1	TGTGCCAGCAGTTTGGGACCGGACGACTCCCTTAGAGCTTTCTTT	CASSLGPDDSLRAFF
.	.	TRBV6-5	TRBJ1-4	TGTGCCAGCAGTCGGGTCGTTAATGAAAAACTGTTTTTT	CASSRVVNEKLFF
TRBD1	.	TRBV6-5	TRBJ1-2	TGTGCCAGCAGTCCCGGCAGGGGGCTTGGCTATGGCTACACCTTC	CASSPGRGLGYGYTF
.	.	TRBV11-2	TRBJ2-1	TGTGCCAGCAGCCGAAGAAGGGACTTCCACAATGAGCAGTTCTTC	CASSRRRDFHNEQFF
.	.	TRBV29-1	TRBJ2-7	TGCAGCACTGGGGAAGGATCCTACGAGCAGTACTTC	CSTGEGSYEQYF